A single sample is the source of the 8 T cell receptor beta chains below, sequenced in a study of cytomegalovirus exposure and HLA in healthy donors. 60 Vbeta and 13 Jbeta primers were used in PCR. Assay used: immunoSEQ multiplex PCR; TCRdb lists only in-frame clones, some missing. The sample includes 150,000 to 200,000 clones, roughly 80% of them seen just once. The sequencing sample was made of PBMCs. These receptors all come from a male donor in good health and CMV-seronegative.

The V gene is TRBV10-3, the J gene TRBJ1-1, with D perhaps TRBD1 (5 bases). The V and J ends lost 0 bases and 3 bases respectively, with 11 bases between them. The CDR3 spans 15 residues. CDR1 is ENHRY, CDR2 SYGVKD, per germline. CDR3 DNA sequence: TGTGCCATCAGTGAGTCCGGGGGGACGGACACTGAAGCTTTCTTT. Residues: CAISESGGTDTEAFF.

The chain couples TRBV27 to TRBJ2-7; maybe TRBD2 (6 bases). The CDR3 totals 14 residues. V was clipped by 2 bases and J by 6 bases, with 14 bases between them. CDR1 and CDR2 (germline): MNHEY, SMNVEV (reference sequence). The CDR3 spells CASSLDGGQTEQYF. The CDR3 nucleotides read TGTGCCAGCAGTTTAGACGGAGGGCAAACCGAGCAGTACTTC.

The CDR3 protein is CASSPASGGGADTQYF. CDR3 bases: TGCGCCAGCAGCCCCGCTAGCGGGGGGGGTGCGGATACGCAGTATTTT. This chain connects TRBV4-3 to TRBJ2-3; TRBD2 agrees at 12 bases. This CDR3 region has 16 residues. Trimming cost V 4 bases and J 6 bases; bases outside gene matches: 8. Germline assignment: CDR1 LGHNA and CDR2 YSLEER.

The chain links TRBV2 to TRBJ2-1; a weak D match, TRBD1 (6 bases). CDR1 is SNHLY and CDR2 is FYNNEI in the germline V gene. The V gene lost 2 bases and the J gene lost 7 bases, with 18 bases spanning the gap. The CDR3 runs to 16 residues. The chain's CDR3 is CASSELGARYRNEQFF. The CDR3 DNA reads as TGTGCCAGCAGTGAACTGGGGGCGCGGTACAGGAATGAGCAGTTCTTC. Full variable domain (outside the CDR3, taken from reference TRBV2 and TRBJ2-1): EPEVTQTPSHQVTQMGQEVILRCVPISNHLYFYWYRQILGQKVEFLVSFYNNEISEKSEIFDDQFSVERPDGSNFTLKIRSTKLEDSAMYFCASSELGARYRNEQFFGPGTRLTVL.

V is TRBV5-1 and J is TRBJ2-4, with 8 nucleotides matching TRBD1. This CDR3 spans 15 amino acids. Trimming took 3 bases from V and 9 from J; bases not matched to a gene: 11. CDR1 is SGHRS and CDR2 is YFSETQ in the germline V gene. In DNA, the CDR3 is TGCGCCAGCAGCTCAGGACAGGGATTATCTGGCATTCAGTACTTC. This translates into CASSSGQGLSGIQYF.

The chain joins TRBV4-3 to TRBJ1-2, with D possibly TRBD1 on 5 matching bases. Germline values: CDR1 LGHNA, CDR2 YSLEER. V shed 4 bases and J shed 0 bases, with 18 bases lying between them. The CDR3 runs 17 residues. The CDR3 is CASSLSPGWAANYGYTF. The CDR3 region has the DNA TGCGCCAGCAGCCTAAGCCCAGGGTGGGCAGCTAACTATGGCTACACCTTC.

The V and J genes are TRBV7-9 and TRBJ2-7; the match to TRBD1 covers 9 bases. V lost 7 bases to trimming and J lost 3 bases; unmatched junction nucleotides: 10. From germline, CDR1 is SEHNR and CDR2 FQNEAQ (reference sequence). CDR3 length: 15 amino acids. The chain's CDR3 is CASTLDGTGFYEQYF. The DNA of the CDR3 is TGTGCCAGCACCCTTGATGGGACAGGGTTCTACGAGCAGTACTTC.

This CDR3 is CASSSQGHGYTF. The CDR3 DNA reads as TGTGCCAGCAGCTCGCAGGGGCATGGCTACACCTTC. The chain has TRBV28 and TRBJ1-2; possible D gene TRBD1, 6 bases. The CDR3 runs to 12 residues. The V end lost 6 bases, the J end lost 6 bases, and 11 bases lay between the germline ends. Germline V CDR1 and CDR2: MDHEN, SYDVKM.